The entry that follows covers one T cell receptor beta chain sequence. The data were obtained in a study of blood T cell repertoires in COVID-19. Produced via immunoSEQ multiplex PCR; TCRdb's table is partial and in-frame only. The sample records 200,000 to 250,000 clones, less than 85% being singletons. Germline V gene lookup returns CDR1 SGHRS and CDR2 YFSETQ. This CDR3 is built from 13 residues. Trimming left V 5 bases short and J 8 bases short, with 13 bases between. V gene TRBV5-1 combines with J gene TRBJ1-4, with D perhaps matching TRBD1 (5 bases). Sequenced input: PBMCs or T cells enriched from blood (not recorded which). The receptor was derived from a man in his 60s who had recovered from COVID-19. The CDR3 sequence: CASRTGGNEKLFF. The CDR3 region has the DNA TGCGCCAGCAGAACCGGGGGGAACGAAAAACTGTTTTTT.